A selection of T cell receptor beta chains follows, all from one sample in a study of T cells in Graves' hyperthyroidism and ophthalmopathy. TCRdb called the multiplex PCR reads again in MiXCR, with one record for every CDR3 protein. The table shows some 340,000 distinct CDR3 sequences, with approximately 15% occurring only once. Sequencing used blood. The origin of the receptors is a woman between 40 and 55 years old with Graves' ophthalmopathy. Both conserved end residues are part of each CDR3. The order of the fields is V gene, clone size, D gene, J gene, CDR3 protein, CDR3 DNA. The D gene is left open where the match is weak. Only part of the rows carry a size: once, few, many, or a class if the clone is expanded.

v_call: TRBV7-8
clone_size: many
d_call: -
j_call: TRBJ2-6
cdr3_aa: CASFGGANVLTF
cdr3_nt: TGTGCCAGCTTCGGAGGGGCCAACGTCCTGACTTTC

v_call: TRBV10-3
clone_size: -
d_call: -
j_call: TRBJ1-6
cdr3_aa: CAISEQQGGSPLHF
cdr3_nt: TGTGCCATCAGTGAGCAACAGGGTGGCTCACCCCTCCACTTT

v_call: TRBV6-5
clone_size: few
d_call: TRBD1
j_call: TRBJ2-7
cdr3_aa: CASSYSWTGGSASSYEQYF
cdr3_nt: TGTGCCAGCAGTTACTCGTGGACAGGGGGTTCCGCCAGCTCCTACGAGCAGTACTTC

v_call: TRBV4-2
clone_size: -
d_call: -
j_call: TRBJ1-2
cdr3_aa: CASSQDLVYGYTF
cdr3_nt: TGTGCCAGCAGCCAAGATCTTGTGTATGGCTACACCTTC

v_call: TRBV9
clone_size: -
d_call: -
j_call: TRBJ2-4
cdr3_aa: CASSVEPSVNIQYF
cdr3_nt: TGTGCCAGCAGCGTAGAGCCATCGGTTAACATTCAGTACTTC

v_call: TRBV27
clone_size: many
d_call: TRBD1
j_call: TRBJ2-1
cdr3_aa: CASSRPGGNEQFF
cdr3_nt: TGTGCCAGCAGTCGCCCAGGGGGCAATGAGCAGTTCTTC

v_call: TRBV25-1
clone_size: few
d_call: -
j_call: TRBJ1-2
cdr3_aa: CASSVGGSGGYTF
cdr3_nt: TGTGCCAGCAGTGTGGGGGGTTCCGGCGGCTACACCTTC

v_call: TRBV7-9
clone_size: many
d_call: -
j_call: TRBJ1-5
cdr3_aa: CASSLAGTYGNQPQHF
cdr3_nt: TGTGCCAGCAGCTTAGCAGGGACTTATGGCAATCAGCCCCAGCATTTT

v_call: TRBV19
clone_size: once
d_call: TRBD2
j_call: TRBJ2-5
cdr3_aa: CSSSIAGLVETQYF
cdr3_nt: TGTTCCAGTAGTATAGCGGGCTTGGTGGAGACCCAGTACTTC

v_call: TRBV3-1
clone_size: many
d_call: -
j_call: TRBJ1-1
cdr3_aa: CASSRTPNGDTEAFF
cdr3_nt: TGTGCCAGCAGCCGCACCCCCAATGGCGACACTGAAGCTTTCTTT

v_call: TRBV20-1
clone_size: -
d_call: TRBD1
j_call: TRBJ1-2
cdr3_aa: CSALRTGNSYGYTF
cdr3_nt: TGCAGTGCTCTAAGGACAGGGAATTCTTATGGCTACACCTTC